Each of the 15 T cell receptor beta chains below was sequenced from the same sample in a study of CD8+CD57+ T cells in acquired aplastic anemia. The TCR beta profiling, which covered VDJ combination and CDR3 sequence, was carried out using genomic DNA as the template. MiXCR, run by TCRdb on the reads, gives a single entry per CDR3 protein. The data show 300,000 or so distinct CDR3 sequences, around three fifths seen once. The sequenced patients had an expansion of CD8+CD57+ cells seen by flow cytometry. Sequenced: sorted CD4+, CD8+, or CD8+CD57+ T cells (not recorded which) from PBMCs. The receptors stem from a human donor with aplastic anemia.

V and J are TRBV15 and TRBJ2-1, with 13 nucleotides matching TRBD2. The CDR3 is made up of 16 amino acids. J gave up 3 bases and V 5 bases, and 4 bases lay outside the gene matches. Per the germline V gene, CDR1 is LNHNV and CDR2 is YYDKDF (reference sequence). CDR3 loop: CATSGGLAGVYNEQFF. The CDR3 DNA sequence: TGTGCCACCAGCGGCGGACTAGCGGGAGTCTACAATGAGCAGTTCTTC. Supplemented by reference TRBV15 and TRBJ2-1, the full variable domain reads DAMVIQNPRYQVTQFGKPVTLSCSQTLNHNVMYWYQQKSSQAPKLLFHYYDKDFNNEADTPDNFQSRRPNTSFCFLDIRSPGLGDTAMYLCATSGGLAGVYNEQFFGPGTRLTVL.

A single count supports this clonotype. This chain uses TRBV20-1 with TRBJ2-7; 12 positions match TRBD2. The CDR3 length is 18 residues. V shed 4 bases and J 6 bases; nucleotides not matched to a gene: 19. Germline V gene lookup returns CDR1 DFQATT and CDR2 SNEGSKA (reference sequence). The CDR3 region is CSAIKRVLAGGPSGEQYF. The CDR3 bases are TGCAGTGCTATAAAAAGAGTACTAGCGGGAGGTCCCAGTGGCGAGCAGTACTTC.

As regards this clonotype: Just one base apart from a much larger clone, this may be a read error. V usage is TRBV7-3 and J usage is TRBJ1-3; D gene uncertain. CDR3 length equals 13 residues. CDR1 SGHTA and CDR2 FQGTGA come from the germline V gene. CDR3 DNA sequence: TGTGCCAGCAGGGCACCCTCTGGAAGCACCATATATTTT. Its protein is CASRAPSGSTIYF.

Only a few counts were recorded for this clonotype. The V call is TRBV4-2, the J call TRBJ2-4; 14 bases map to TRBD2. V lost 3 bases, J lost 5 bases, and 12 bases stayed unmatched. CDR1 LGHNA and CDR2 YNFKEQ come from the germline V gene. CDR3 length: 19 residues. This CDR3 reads CASSQATSGGALSQNIQYF. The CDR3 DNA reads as TGTGCCAGCAGCCAGGCGACTAGCGGGGGGGCCCTATCTCAAAACATTCAGTACTTC.

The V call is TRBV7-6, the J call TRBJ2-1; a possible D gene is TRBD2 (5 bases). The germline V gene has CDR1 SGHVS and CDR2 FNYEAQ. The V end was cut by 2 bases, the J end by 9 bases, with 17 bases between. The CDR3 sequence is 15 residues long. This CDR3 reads CASSLLTPRDGEQFF. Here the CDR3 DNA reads TGTGCCAGCAGCTTATTAACCCCGAGGGATGGTGAGCAGTTCTTC.

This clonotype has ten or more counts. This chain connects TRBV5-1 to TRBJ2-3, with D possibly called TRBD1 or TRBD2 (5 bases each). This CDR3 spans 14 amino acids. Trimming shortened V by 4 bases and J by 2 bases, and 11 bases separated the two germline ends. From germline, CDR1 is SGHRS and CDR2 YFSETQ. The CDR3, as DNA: TGCGCCAGCAGCGACGGGACCCTCACAGATACGCAGTATTTT. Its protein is CASSDGTLTDTQYF.

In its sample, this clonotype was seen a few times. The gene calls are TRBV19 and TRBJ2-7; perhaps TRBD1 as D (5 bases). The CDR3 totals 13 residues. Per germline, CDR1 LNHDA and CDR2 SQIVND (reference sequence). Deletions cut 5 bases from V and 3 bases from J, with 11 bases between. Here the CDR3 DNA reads TGTGCCAGTAGTCGCAGGGATAACTACGAGCAGTACTTC. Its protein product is CASSRRDNYEQYF.

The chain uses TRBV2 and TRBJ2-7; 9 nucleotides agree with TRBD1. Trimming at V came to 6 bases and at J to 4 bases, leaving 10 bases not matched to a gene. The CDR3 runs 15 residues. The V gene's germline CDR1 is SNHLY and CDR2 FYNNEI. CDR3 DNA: TGTGCCAGCAGCGCTGCCGGGACAGGGACTTACGAGCAGTACTTC. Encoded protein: CASSAAGTGTYEQYF.

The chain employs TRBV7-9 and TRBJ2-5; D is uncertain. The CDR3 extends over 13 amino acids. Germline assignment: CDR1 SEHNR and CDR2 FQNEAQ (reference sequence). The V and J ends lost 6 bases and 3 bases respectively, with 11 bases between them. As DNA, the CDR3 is TGTGCCAGCAGGAGAACCGAGGAAGAGACCCAGTACTTC. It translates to CASRRTEEETQYF.

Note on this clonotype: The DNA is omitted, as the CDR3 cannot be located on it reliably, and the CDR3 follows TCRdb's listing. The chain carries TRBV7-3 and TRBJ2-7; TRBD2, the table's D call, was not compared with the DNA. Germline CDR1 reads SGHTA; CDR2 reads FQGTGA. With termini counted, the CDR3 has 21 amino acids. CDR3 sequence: CASSFYICSARASGGKFEQYF.

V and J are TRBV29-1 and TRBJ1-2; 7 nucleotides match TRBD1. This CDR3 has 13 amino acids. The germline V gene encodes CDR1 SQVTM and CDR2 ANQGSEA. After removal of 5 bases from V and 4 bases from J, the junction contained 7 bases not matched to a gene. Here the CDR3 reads CSVRQGGIYGYTF. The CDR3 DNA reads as TGCAGCGTTCGACAGGGTGGGATCTATGGCTACACCTTC.

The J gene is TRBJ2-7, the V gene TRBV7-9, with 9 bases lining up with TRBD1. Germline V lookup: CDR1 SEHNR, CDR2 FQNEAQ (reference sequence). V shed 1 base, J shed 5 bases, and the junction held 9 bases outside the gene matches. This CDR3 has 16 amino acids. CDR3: CASSLEGTGIWNEQYF. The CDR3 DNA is TGTGCCAGCAGCTTAGAAGGGACAGGGATATGGAACGAGCAGTACTTC.

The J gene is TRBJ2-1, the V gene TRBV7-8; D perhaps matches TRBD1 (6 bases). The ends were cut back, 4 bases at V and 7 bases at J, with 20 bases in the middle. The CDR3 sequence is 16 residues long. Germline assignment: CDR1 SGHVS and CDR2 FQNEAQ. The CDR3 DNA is TGTGCCAGCAGCTCGCAGGGGATGGTTCGGGGAAATGAGCAGTTCTTC. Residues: CASSSQGMVRGNEQFF.

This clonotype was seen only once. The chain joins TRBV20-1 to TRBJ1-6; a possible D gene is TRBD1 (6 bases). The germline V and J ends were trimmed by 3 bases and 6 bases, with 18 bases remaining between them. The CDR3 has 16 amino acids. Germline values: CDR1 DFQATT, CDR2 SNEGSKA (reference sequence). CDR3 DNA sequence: TGCAGTGCTAGCTCCACCGACTCAGGGGTTAATTCACCCCTCCACTTT. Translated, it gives CSASSTDSGVNSPLHF.

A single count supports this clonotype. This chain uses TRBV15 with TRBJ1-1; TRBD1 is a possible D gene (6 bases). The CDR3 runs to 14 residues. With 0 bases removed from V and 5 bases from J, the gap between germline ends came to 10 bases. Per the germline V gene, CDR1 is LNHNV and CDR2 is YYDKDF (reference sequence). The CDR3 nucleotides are TGTGCCACCAGCAGAGACAGGGGATGGACTGAAGCTTTCTTT. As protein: CATSRDRGWTEAFF.